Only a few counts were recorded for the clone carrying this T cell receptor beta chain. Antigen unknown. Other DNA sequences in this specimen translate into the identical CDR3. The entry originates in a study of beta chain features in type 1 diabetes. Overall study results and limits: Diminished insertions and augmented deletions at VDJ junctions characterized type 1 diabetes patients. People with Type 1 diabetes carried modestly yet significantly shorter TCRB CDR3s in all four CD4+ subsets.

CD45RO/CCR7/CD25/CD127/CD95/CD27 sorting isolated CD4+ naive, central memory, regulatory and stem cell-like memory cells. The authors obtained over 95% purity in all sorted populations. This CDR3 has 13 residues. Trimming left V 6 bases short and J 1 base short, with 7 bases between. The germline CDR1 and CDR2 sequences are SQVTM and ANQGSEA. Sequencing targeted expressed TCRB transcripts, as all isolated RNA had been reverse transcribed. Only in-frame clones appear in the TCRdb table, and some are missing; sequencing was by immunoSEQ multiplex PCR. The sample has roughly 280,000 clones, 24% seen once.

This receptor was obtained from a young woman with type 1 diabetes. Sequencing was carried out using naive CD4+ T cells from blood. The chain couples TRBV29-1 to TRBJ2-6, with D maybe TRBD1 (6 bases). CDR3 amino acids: CSVQGSGANVLTF. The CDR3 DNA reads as TGCAGCGTACAGGGTTCTGGGGCCAACGTCCTGACTTTC.